This T cell receptor (beta chain) is drawn from a study of blood T cell repertoires in COVID-19. Overall study context: Researchers got acute and convalescent COVID-19 samples from the United States, Italy and Spain. The cDNA or gDNA used as material had been derived from T cells, B-cell-depleted T cells, or PBMCs.

CDR3 size: 13 residues. Germline CDR1 SGHTA, CDR2 FQGNSA. V lost 1 base and J lost 12; bases outside the gene matches: 8. In the authors' workflow: Amplification from reference gene primers served as the basis for estimated nucleated cell counts. Generated by immunoSEQ multiplex PCR, the TCRdb table keeps only in-frame clones and is missing some. That table gives V, J and clone size, and the DNA gave D and trimming. Among 65,000 to 75,000 clones, around 74% were seen once, and the ten largest hold roughly 21%. The TCR sequence derives from a man between 65 and 85 years old with acute or convalescent COVID-19. The chain joins TRBV7-2 to TRBJ2-7; 8 bases are shared with TRBD2. Sequencing input: peripheral blood. Written as DNA, the CDR3 is TGTGCCAGCAGCTTAGATAGTAGCGGGGAGTTGTACTTC. As protein: CASSLDSSGELYF. The full variable domain, rest sourced from reference TRBV7-2 and TRBJ2-7, is GAGVSQSPSNKVTEKGKDVELRCDPISGHTALYWYRQSLGQGLEFLIYFQGNSAPDKSGLPSDRFSAERTGGSVSTLTIQRTQQEDSAVYLCASSLDSSGELYFGPGTRLTVT.